Presented here are 26 T cell receptor beta chains from one specimen sequenced in a study of T cell clonality in common variable immunodeficiency. The method was immunoSEQ multiplex PCR; TCRdb's version includes in-frame clones alone and lacks a portion of them. Singletons are absent from the sample, which has under 65,000 clones. Specimen: peripheral blood mononuclear cells. The receptors shown here come from a person aged 18 to 70 in good health.

There are many counts of this clone. The missing CDR3 end, 3 residues past where the read stops, is filled in from the germline J gene. The chain employs TRBV10-3 and TRBJ1-2, with a tentative D call TRBD1 (6 bases). The CDR3 runs to 17 residues. Looked up from germline, CDR1 is ENHRY and CDR2 is SYGVKD. V was clipped by 2 bases and J by 2 bases, with 18 bases between them. The CDR3 loop is CAISELLYGTPNYGYTF. The part of the CDR3 DNA that was read is TGTGCCATCAGTGAGCTGCTATACGGGACACCGAACTATGGC.

This clone has a count of ten or more. The CDR3 is cut off 3 residues early in the read; its end comes from the germline J gene. The V gene is TRBV5-1, the J gene TRBJ1-1; perhaps TRBD1 as D (6 bases). Deletions cut 4 bases from V and 3 bases from J, with 16 bases between. Germline V gene data show CDR1 as SGHRS and CDR2 as YFSETQ. This CDR3 has 15 amino acids. Partial CDR3 DNA: TGCGCCAGCAGCGGCGGGACACCCAAAGACACTGAA. This translates into CASSGGTPKDTE. The complete CDR3 reads CASSGGTPKDTEAFF.

This clone was observed at least ten times. Here the CDR3 reads CASSSTWTSGDPDTQYF. CDR3 DNA (partial): TGTGCCAGCAGTTCCACATGGACTAGCGGGGATCCAGATACG. The chain joins TRBV6-2 or TRBV6-3 to TRBJ2-3; 12 bases agree with TRBD2. The observed sequence ends 3 residues before the CDR3 terminus, with the missing tail filled in from the germline J gene. CDR3 size: 17 residues. Trimming at V came to 4 bases and at J to 4 bases, leaving 9 bases not matched to a gene. Germline-derived CDR1 and CDR2 are MNHEY and SVGEGT.

This clone was detected ten times or more. The CDR3 bases that were read are TGTGCCAGCAGCTTACCAAAGGTCGGGGGTGGC. This sequence encodes CASSLPKVGGG. The whole CDR3 sequence reads CASSLPKVGGGYTF. This chain uses TRBV7-2 with TRBJ1-2; D may be TRBD1 (5 bases). The observed sequence ends 3 residues before the CDR3 terminus, with the missing tail filled in from the germline J gene. This CDR3 is built from 14 residues. V lost 2 bases to trimming and J lost 7 bases, with 14 bases between them. Germline CDR1 reads SGHTA; CDR2 reads FQGNSA.

Of note for this clone: The observed sequence ends 3 residues before the CDR3 terminus, with the missing tail filled in from the germline J gene. The chain employs TRBV7-6 and TRBJ1-1; TRBD1 matches 9 bases. The germline CDR1 and CDR2 sequences are SGHVS and FNYEAQ. There are 13 residues in the CDR3. The CDR3 region is CASSEDRGVEAFF. The sequenced part of the CDR3 DNA is TGTGCCAGCAGCGAGGACAGGGGTGTCGAG.

Regarding this clone: The read finishes 3 residues shy of the CDR3 end, and the germline J gene is used to complete it. The V gene is TRBV5-1, the J gene TRBJ2-3; TRBD2 matches at 7 bases. Germline lookup yields CDR1 SGHRS and CDR2 YFSETQ. The CDR3 runs to 16 residues. Partial CDR3 DNA: TGCGCCAGCAGCGCACAAGCGGGGAACCGACGAGAGACG. Protein sequence: CASSAQAGNRRET. The whole CDR3 sequence reads CASSAQAGNRRETQYF.

In this sample, this clone turned up many times. From the germline J gene comes the end of the CDR3, since the read stops 3 residues before it. The V gene is TRBV19, the J gene TRBJ1-1; D gene uncertain. V was cut by 3 bases and J by 6 bases, with 11 bases left in between. Per germline, CDR1 LNHDA and CDR2 SQIVND (reference sequence). CDR3 length: 13 amino acids. Partial CDR3 DNA: TGTGCCAGTAGTATTGCCCTTGGGCCTGAA. This sequence encodes CASSIALGPE. The whole CDR3 sequence is CASSIALGPEAFF.

There are many counts of this clone. The read ends 3 residues shy of where the CDR3 ends; the end is completed using the germline J gene. The chain is built from TRBV6-1 and TRBJ1-2; a possible D gene is TRBD1 (5 bases). The CDR3 is 13 amino acids. The V and J ends lost 3 bases and 5 bases respectively, with 10 bases between them. Germline V CDR1 and CDR2: MNHNS, SASEGT. Here the CDR3 reads CASSDRESYGYTF. The part of the CDR3 DNA that was read is TGTGCCAGCAGTGACAGGGAGTCTTATGGC.

The table lists this clone with many counts. The read terminates 3 residues ahead of where the CDR3 ends, so the germline J gene completes it. The chain joins TRBV10-3 to TRBJ2-3; D uncertain. Deletions cut 6 bases from V and 2 bases from J, with 15 bases between. The CDR3 is 15 amino acids. CDR1 is ENHRY and CDR2 is SYGVKD in the germline V gene. The part of the CDR3 DNA that was read is TGTGCCATCAGAGCTGACTCCACCTTCACAGATACG. It codes for CAIRADSTFTDT. The CDR3 in its entirety is CAIRADSTFTDTQYF.

This clone was seen ten or more times. Read coverage stops 3 residues before the CDR3 terminus; the germline J gene supplies the remainder. The rearrangement joins TRBV7-8 to TRBJ2-4, with TRBD1 as a possible D gene (5 bases). The germline V and J ends were trimmed by 5 bases and 9 bases, with 23 bases remaining between them. There are 16 residues in the CDR3. CDR1 is SGHVS, CDR2 FQNEAQ, per germline. The CDR3 sequence: CASSLDAPRPQGIQYF. The DNA read from the CDR3 is TGTGCCAGCAGCCTCGATGCACCACGGCCGCAGGGCATT.

This clone was picked up a small number of times. The read is 3 residues too short to cover the CDR3 end, so that end is filled in from the germline J gene. The chain recombines TRBV6-2 or TRBV6-3 with TRBJ1-1; D possibly corresponds to TRBD1 (5 bases). CDR1 and CDR2 from the germline V gene are MNHEY and SVGEGT. V lost 2 bases and J 6 bases, leaving 10 bases between the germline ends. The CDR3 is made up of 13 amino acids. This CDR3 reads CASSYVRGAEAFF. The sequenced CDR3 bases are TGTGCCAGCAGTTACGTCCGGGGGGCTGAA.

This clone was seen a handful of times. The read ends 3 residues early relative to the CDR3; the germline J gene fills the gap. The chain carries TRBV5-5 and TRBJ1-5; 8 positions agree with TRBD1. V gave up 4 bases and J gave up 6 bases; unmatched junction bases: 9. Germline CDR1 is SGHKS and CDR2 is YYEKEE (reference sequence). This CDR3 is 15 amino acids long. CDR3 amino acids: CASSPGQGEGQPQHF. The CDR3 bases that were read are TGTGCCAGCAGCCCTGGACAGGGTGAGGGTCAGCCC.

This clone was detected many times. The CDR3 end lies 3 residues beyond the end of the read and is filled in from the germline J gene. V and J are TRBV19 and TRBJ2-1; 7 bases line up with TRBD1. Germline-derived CDR1 and CDR2 are LNHDA and SQIVND (reference sequence). The CDR3 loop spans 15 amino acids. With V trimmed by 3 bases and J by 4 bases, 6 bases remained unmatched. CDR3 bases read: TGTGCCAGTAGTATGGGACAGTTACCATACAATGAG. Translating gives CASSMGQLPYNE. The whole CDR3 protein is CASSMGQLPYNEQFF. Together with reference TRBV19 and TRBJ2-1, the CDR3 gives the full variable domain: DGGITQSPKYLFRKEGQNVTLSCEQNLNHDAMYWYRQDPGQGLRLIYYSQIVNDFQKGDIAEGYSVSREKKESFPLTVTSAQKNPTAFYLCASSMGQLPYNEQFFGPGTRLTVL.

This clone was seen at least ten times. The read ends 3 residues shy of where the CDR3 ends; the end is completed using the germline J gene. The rearrangement links TRBV5-6 to TRBJ1-1, with D possibly matching TRBD1 (6 bases). The CDR3 totals 14 residues. Germline V CDR1 and CDR2: SGHDT, YYEEEE. Trimming shortened V by 6 bases and J by 4 bases, and 16 bases separated the two germline ends. The covered CDR3 bases are TGTGCCAGCACCTTACTTGGACAGCTCACTGAA. This gives the protein CASTLLGQLTE. From start to end, the CDR3 is CASTLLGQLTEAFF.

Many counts were recorded for this clone. The observed sequence ends 3 residues before the CDR3 terminus, with the missing tail filled in from the germline J gene. The J gene is TRBJ1-4, the V gene TRBV19; 7 bases are shared with TRBD1. This CDR3 has 15 residues. The germline CDR1 and CDR2 sequences are LNHDA and SQIVND (reference sequence). V trimming: 4 bases; J trimming: 8 bases; junction bases outside the gene matches: 10. CDR3 bases read: TGTGCCAGTAGTAGTCCGACAGGGCGACGAGAAAAA. Residues: CASSSPTGRREK. The complete CDR3 protein is CASSSPTGRREKLFF.

This clone occurred many times. The observed sequence ends 3 residues before the CDR3 terminus, with the missing tail filled in from the germline J gene. The rearrangement links TRBV5-4 to TRBJ2-3, with D tentatively TRBD2 (6 bases). Looked up from germline, CDR1 is SGHNT and CDR2 is YYREEE (reference sequence). The CDR3 covers 14 residues. Incomplete CDR3 DNA: TGTGCCAGCAGCTTGTGGGGGGAGATCCGTCCG. Translated: CASSLWGEIRP. The full CDR3 protein is CASSLWGEIRPQYF. Full variable domain (remainder filled in from reference TRBV5-4 and TRBJ2-3): ETGVTQSPTHLIKTRGQQVTLRCSSQSGHNTVSWYQQALGQGPQFIFQYYREEENGRGNFPPRFSGLQFPNYSSELNVNALELDDSALYLCASSLWGEIRPQYFGPGTRLTVL.

This clone was detected ten times or more. The read terminates 3 residues ahead of where the CDR3 ends, so the germline J gene completes it. V and J are TRBV7-2 and TRBJ2-1; D is perhaps TRBD1 (6 bases). V lost 5 bases to trimming and J lost 2 bases, with 13 bases between them. This CDR3 has 15 residues. CDR1 SGHTA and CDR2 FQGNSA come from the germline V gene. The CDR3 region is CASSPPGDPYNEQFF. The DNA read from the CDR3 is TGTGCCAGCAGCCCGCCAGGGGATCCCTACAATGAG.

Comment on this clone: The sequenced fragment ends 3 residues before the CDR3 boundary, so the rest is inferred from the germline J gene. The chain recombines TRBV6-2 or TRBV6-3 with TRBJ1-2, with 9 bases lining up with TRBD1. Germline lookup yields CDR1 MNHEY and CDR2 SVGEGT. The CDR3 is 15 residues long. The part of the CDR3 DNA that was read is TGTGCCAGCAGTAGTCCGGACAGGGGTACTGATACC. This sequence encodes CASSSPDRGTDT. The entire CDR3 is CASSSPDRGTDTYTF.

A few counts support this clone. Being one base from a much bigger clone, this may be a read error. Sequencing ends 3 residues short of the CDR3 end; the germline J gene provides the rest. This chain links TRBV19 with TRBJ2-3; the match to TRBD1 covers 8 bases. This CDR3 contains 15 residues. Germline assignment: CDR1 LNHDA and CDR2 SQIVND (reference sequence). CDR3 sequence: CASTQDRGGNQPQYF. The CDR3 bases that were read are TGTGCCAGTACCCAAGACAGGGGAGGCAATCAGCCG.

At least ten counts were recorded for this clone. The read is 3 residues too short to cover the CDR3 end, so that end is filled in from the germline J gene. The gene calls are TRBV20-1 and TRBJ2-7; 7 nucleotides agree with TRBD1. V shed 5 bases and J 6 bases; nucleotides not matched to a gene: 16. The CDR3 consists of 15 residues. Germline lookup yields CDR1 DFQATT and CDR2 SNEGSKA (reference sequence). The sequenced CDR3 bases are TGCAGTGCTTCCCCCCCGACAGGGAGTTCCGCCGAG. It translates to CSASPPTGSSAE. The whole CDR3 reads CSASPPTGSSAEQYF.

This clone was detected ten times or more. Sequencing ends 3 residues short of the CDR3 end; the germline J gene provides the rest. This chain joins TRBV7-8 and TRBJ2-1, with a weak D call TRBD2 (5 bases). The CDR3 length is 14 residues. CDR1 is SGHVS, CDR2 FQNEAQ, per germline. V lost 3 bases, J lost 5 bases, and 11 bases lay in between. The chain's CDR3 is CASSFYGVNNEQFF. The covered CDR3 bases are TGTGCCAGCAGCTTTTACGGGGTCAACAATGAG.

This clone occurred many times. The sequenced fragment ends 3 residues before the CDR3 boundary, so the rest is inferred from the germline J gene. This sequence joins TRBV20-1 and TRBJ2-2, with D possibly matching TRBD2 (5 bases). This CDR3 has 16 residues. Trimming shortened V by 0 bases and J by 4 bases, and 15 bases separated the two germline ends. The germline V gene has CDR1 DFQATT and CDR2 SNEGSKA (reference sequence). The CDR3 sequence: CSARDRKVALTGELFF. The sequenced CDR3 bases are TGCAGTGCTAGAGATCGTAAGGTAGCGCTCACCGGGGAG.

This clone was observed many times. The CDR3 is cut off 3 residues early in the read; its end comes from the germline J gene. The chain combines TRBV4-1 with TRBJ2-7; 8 positions agree with TRBD2. CDR3 length: 14 residues. V dropped 2 bases and J dropped 6; count of bases not matched to a gene: 6. Germline V CDR1 and CDR2: MGHRA, YSYEKL. This chain's CDR3 is CASSQRGLGGEQYF. The CDR3 bases that were read are TGCGCCAGCAGCCAAAGGGGACTAGGGGGCGAG.

This clone was recorded at least ten times. Sequencing ends 3 residues short of the CDR3 end; the germline J gene provides the rest. This chain uses TRBV20-1 with TRBJ2-7; 8 nucleotides line up with TRBD2. Germline-derived CDR1 and CDR2 are DFQATT and SNEGSKA (reference sequence). This CDR3 has 15 amino acids. The V gene end was trimmed by 1 base and the J gene end by 0 bases; junction bases not matched to a gene: 5. This chain's CDR3 is CSARGSSGSSYEQYF. The sequenced part of the CDR3 DNA is TGCAGTGCTAGAGGCTCGAGCGGGAGCTCCTACGAG.

This clone was seen many times. CDR3 DNA, as far as it was read: TGTGCCAGCAGCTTCTCGGACAGGGCTGGC. Its protein is CASSFSDRAG. The full CDR3 reads CASSFSDRAGYTF. This chain uses TRBV7-9 with TRBJ1-2, with 8 bases that match TRBD1. Sequencing ends 3 residues short of the CDR3 end; the germline J gene provides the rest. Trimming removed 3 bases from V and 7 bases from J; junction bases left unmatched: 4. The germline gives CDR1 SEHNR, CDR2 FQNEAQ (reference sequence). CDR3 length equals 13 residues.

On this clone itself: The read stops 3 residues short of the end of the CDR3; the missing end is completed from the germline J gene. The chain carries TRBV2 and TRBJ1-2; D is possibly TRBD1 (5 bases). The CDR3 runs to 13 residues. Germline CDR1 and CDR2: SNHLY and FYNNEI. The CDR3 loop is CASSESGGSGYTF. The CDR3 DNA, read in part, is TGTGCCAGCAGTGAATCCGGGGGGTCCGGC.